This TCR beta chain is drawn from a study of early T cells in non-severe SARS-CoV-2 infection. Study-wide background: The sequenced material was bulk RNA from unsorted whole blood, and its chains were unpaired. Study results and limitations: Anti-spike CD8 responses were favored by VDJdb matching, which missed private and CD4 specificities.

A few counts support this clonotype. Its specificity is unknown. Individual cDNA molecules were tagged with unique molecular identifiers, the study reported. TCRdb reanalysed the 5' RACE reads using MiXCR and keeps one entry per CDR3 protein. Of tens of thousands of distinct CDR3 sequences in the sample, over 12% were seen once. V shed 0 bases and J shed 1 base, with 6 bases lying between them. The CDR3 spans 14 residues. CDR1 and CDR2 (germline): LGHDT, YNNKEL (reference sequence). The specimen was whole blood. This sequence joins TRBV3-1 and TRBJ1-1; D uncertain. The TCR was taken from an adult who was a healthcare worker with PCR-confirmed SARS-CoV-2 infection or an uninfected control (not recorded which). The CDR3: CASSQELGNTEAFF. Here the CDR3 DNA reads TGTGCCAGCAGCCAAGAACTAGGGAACACTGAAGCTTTCTTT.